The text below deals with one TCR beta chain. Antigen: not known. The record originates from a study of T cell responses to AZD1222 COVID-19 vaccine. Germline CDR1 is SGHTA and CDR2 is FQGTGA. The length of the CDR3 is 15 residues. Between the trimmed V and J ends, which lost 4 bases and 6 bases, there was a span of 18 bases. Study-level findings and limits: The reported proportion of spike-specific TCRs targeting unmutated variant regions was nearly half. The donor group comprised mostly white British people and more females; the analysis possibly underestimated clonal diversity.

This table comes from immunoSEQ multiplex PCR, and its TCRdb copy is limited to in-frame clones, with some not included. The sample carries approximately 13,000 clones, roughly four fifths recorded once. The receptor's source is an adult who received the AZD1222 COVID-19 vaccine. The sample was peripheral blood, taken 28 days after the second AZD1222 dose. V and J are TRBV7-3 and TRBJ1-2; the D gene is possibly TRBD1 (6 bases). For the CDR3, the DNA is TGTGCCAGCAGCTCGGGGGGCGGCAGGGCCGATGGCTACACCTTC. Translated: CASSSGGGRADGYTF.